A single sample gave rise to the 25 T cell receptor beta chains below, sequenced in a study of cytomegalovirus exposure and HLA in healthy donors. The PCR contained 60 Vbeta and 13 Jbeta primers. Method: immunoSEQ multiplex PCR; TCRdb's copy keeps in-frame clones and lacks some. The sample yields over 150,000 clones, roughly 87% seen once. What was sequenced was PBMCs. Receptors originate from a girl in the first two years of life in good health and CMV-seronegative.

V gene TRBV29-1 combines with J gene TRBJ2-7; 8 nucleotides agree with TRBD1. The trim removed 3 bases at V and 6 bases at J, leaving 10 bases unmatched. Germline values: CDR1 SQVTM, CDR2 ANQGSEA. The CDR3 loop spans 14 amino acids. CDR3 protein: CSVEMGTGSSEQYF. The CDR3 nucleotides are TGCAGCGTTGAGATGGGGACAGGATCAAGCGAGCAGTACTTC.

The chain carries TRBV18 and TRBJ1-1, with D perhaps TRBD1 (5 bases). V was cut by 4 bases and J by 5 bases, with 23 bases left in between. This CDR3 is built from 17 residues. Germline CDR1 KGHSH, CDR2 LQKENI. This CDR3 reads CASSLEDFQGEGTEAFF. CDR3 nucleotides: TGTGCCAGCTCACTGGAAGACTTTCAGGGTGAAGGGACTGAAGCTTTCTTT.

This CDR3 is CASSLAGEVSETQYF. The CDR3 coding sequence is TGTGCCAGCAGCTTAGCGGGAGAGGTGTCAGAGACCCAGTACTTC. The chain combines TRBV7-3 with TRBJ2-5, with 7 bases fitting TRBD2. The germline V gene encodes CDR1 SGHTA and CDR2 FQGTGA. Unmatched junction bases numbered 7, after V lost 2 bases and J lost 4 bases. The CDR3 has 15 residues.

V and J are TRBV21-1 and TRBJ2-3; TRBD2 was called by the table and not checked on the DNA. TRBV21-1 is a listed pseudogene. The CDR3 has 16 amino acids. The CDR3 DNA follows: TGTGCCAGCAACACGGGACTAGCGGGGGGTACAGATACGCAGTATTTT. Encoded protein: CASNTGLAGGTDTQYF.

The chain uses TRBV27 and TRBJ1-6; tentative D call: TRBD1 (6 bases). Germline CDR1 MNHEY, CDR2 SMNVEV (reference sequence). This CDR3 spans 15 amino acids. V gave up 5 bases and J gave up 10 bases, with 18 bases separating them. The CDR3 here is CASSLLDRSNSPLHF. The CDR3 DNA sequence: TGTGCCAGCAGTCTCCTCGACAGGTCGAACTCACCCCTCCACTTT.

This sequence joins TRBV11-2 and TRBJ2-7; possible D gene TRBD1, 5 bases. In germline, CDR1 is SGHAT, CDR2 FQNNGV. Trimming stripped 3 bases from V and 3 bases from J, with 18 bases between. The CDR3 sequence is 16 residues long. The CDR3 nucleotides read TGTGCCAGCAGCTTGCCGGGTGCCGACAGTCGCTACGAGCAGTACTTC. Amino acid sequence: CASSLPGADSRYEQYF.

V usage is TRBV7-9 and J usage is TRBJ2-6, with a weak D call TRBD1 (6 bases). Trimming removed 4 bases from V and 0 bases from J, with 10 bases in between. In germline, CDR1 is SEHNR, CDR2 FQNEAQ (reference sequence). The CDR3 is made up of 16 amino acids. CDR3 loop: CASSWTASSGANVLTF. CDR3 bases: TGTGCCAGCAGCTGGACAGCAAGCTCTGGGGCCAACGTCCTGACTTTC.

This clone was detected only once. V is TRBV18 and J is TRBJ1-5, with TRBD1 as a possible D gene (5 bases). Germline values: CDR1 KGHSH, CDR2 LQKENI. With 2 bases removed from V and 5 bases from J, the gap between germline ends came to 10 bases. This CDR3 has 14 amino acids. For the CDR3, the DNA is TGTGCCAGCTCACCAGATCAGGGCGATCAGCCCCAGCATTTT. Translated: CASSPDQGDQPQHF.

This sequence joins TRBV4-2 and TRBJ2-3; 7 positions match TRBD1. The CDR3 is 15 amino acids. Trimming took 0 bases from V and 4 from J; bases not matched to a gene: 4. The germline gives CDR1 LGHNA, CDR2 YNFKEQ. The CDR3 sequence: CASSQEGDSPDTQYF. DNA of the CDR3: TGTGCCAGCAGCCAAGAGGGGGACAGTCCAGATACGCAGTATTTT.

The chain is built from TRBV2 and TRBJ1-1, with 10 bases that match TRBD1. This CDR3 contains 14 residues. Germline lookup yields CDR1 SNHLY and CDR2 FYNNEI. The ends lost 9 bases at V and 6 bases at J; junction bases unmatched: 10. Here the CDR3 reads CASPEGQGVSEAFF. For the CDR3, the DNA is TGTGCCAGTCCGGAAGGACAGGGGGTCTCTGAAGCTTTCTTT.

This clone came up once. The chain has TRBV29-1 and TRBJ2-3; 9 bases fit TRBD2. This CDR3 is built from 16 residues. Looked up from germline, CDR1 is SQVTM and CDR2 is ANQGSEA. Trimming at V came to 0 bases and at J to 3 bases, leaving 7 bases not matched to a gene. Written as DNA, the CDR3 is TGCAGCGTTGAAGAACTACCGGGACTAGCTACAGATACGCAGTATTTT. This codes for CSVEELPGLATDTQYF.

The rearrangement uses TRBV7-3 and TRBJ2-7, with 7 nucleotides matching TRBD2. Trimming at V came to 5 bases and at J to 0 bases, leaving 7 bases not matched to a gene. The CDR3 covers 15 residues. Germline loops: CDR1 SGHTA, CDR2 FQGTGA. Here the CDR3 reads CASSLERGASYEQYF. The DNA for the CDR3 is TGTGCCAGCAGCCTGGAGCGGGGTGCCTCCTACGAGCAGTACTTC. The complete variable domain, with remaining parts taken from reference TRBV7-3 and TRBJ2-7, reads GAGVSQTPSNKVTEKGKYVELRCDPISGHTALYWYRQSLGQGPEFLIYFQGTGAADDSGLPNDRFFAVRPEGSVSTLKIQRTERGDSAVYLCASSLERGASYEQYFGPGTRLTVT.

The chain is built from TRBV19 and TRBJ2-3; TRBD2 agrees at 7 bases. The CDR3 runs 16 residues. CDR1 LNHDA and CDR2 SQIVND come from the germline V gene (reference sequence). Trimming at V came to 2 bases and at J to 0 bases, leaving 5 bases not matched to a gene. Here the CDR3 DNA reads TGTGCCAGTAGTATAACTAGCGCCGCTAGCACAGATACGCAGTATTTT. Translation: CASSITSAASTDTQYF.

CDR3 in DNA: TGCGCCAGCAGCCGACGACTAGCGGGAGGTTCAGCAGGGGTGAGCACAGATACGCAGTATTTT. Translation gives CASSRRLAGGSAGVSTDTQYF. The J gene is TRBJ2-3, the V gene TRBV4-3, with 13 bases matching TRBD2. Per germline, CDR1 LGHNA and CDR2 YSLEER. This CDR3 spans 21 amino acids. V was pared by 4 bases and J by 0 bases, with 16 bases of the junction left unmatched.

This clone has more than one count but fewer than ten. The V gene is TRBV29-1, the J gene TRBJ2-1; 12 nucleotides agree with TRBD2. CDR1 is SQVTM, CDR2 ANQGSEA, per germline. V gave up 0 bases and J gave up 9 bases; unmatched junction bases: 3. This CDR3 has 14 amino acids. CDR3 in amino acids: CSVEDVLAGGEQFF. The CDR3 region has the DNA TGCAGCGTTGAAGATGTACTAGCGGGAGGTGAGCAGTTCTTC.

V is TRBV7-9 and J is TRBJ2-6, with D unresolved. Per the germline V gene, CDR1 is SEHNR and CDR2 is FQNEAQ (reference sequence). There are 18 residues in the CDR3. V gave up 3 bases and J gave up 1 base, with 16 bases separating them. DNA of the CDR3: TGTGCCAGCAGCTTGAACGGAGTCATCATTTCTGGGGCCAACGTCCTGACTTTC. It translates to CASSLNGVIISGANVLTF.

V is TRBV5-5 and J is TRBJ1-1, with 9 bases aligning to TRBD1. CDR3 length equals 17 residues. Germline V gene sequence: CDR1 SGHKS, CDR2 YYEKEE (reference sequence). V shed 4 bases and J 2 bases; nucleotides not matched to a gene: 12. In DNA form, the CDR3 reads TGTGCCAGCAGCCTATTGGCCAGGACAGGGGCTAACACTGAAGCTTTCTTT. Protein: CASSLLARTGANTEAFF.

The gene calls are TRBV10-3 and TRBJ2-7; no clear D gene. The germline CDR1 and CDR2 sequences are ENHRY and SYGVKD. V was clipped by 0 bases and J by 0 bases, with 6 bases between them. The length of the CDR3 is 14 residues. CDR3: CAISESPNSYEQYF. CDR3 coding DNA: TGTGCCATCAGTGAGTCTCCCAACTCCTACGAGCAGTACTTC.

The V and J genes are TRBV27 and TRBJ2-2; TRBD2 matches 7 bases. The CDR3 extends over 13 amino acids. V gave up 11 bases and J gave up 0 bases; unmatched junction bases: 3. Germline-derived CDR1 and CDR2 are MNHEY and SMNVEV (reference sequence). The CDR3 loop reads CASGLANTGELFF. CDR3 nucleotides: TGTGCCTCCGGACTAGCGAACACCGGGGAGCTGTTTTTT.

The chain joins TRBV5-6 to TRBJ2-3, with D uncertain. The CDR3 is 13 residues long. V was pared by 3 bases and J by 5 bases, with 10 bases between. Per the germline V gene, CDR1 is SGHDT and CDR2 is YYEEEE. The CDR3 nucleotides are TGTGCCAGCAGCTCCCTCGGAGAAGATACGCAGTATTTT. Protein sequence: CASSSLGEDTQYF. The whole variable domain, filled in from reference TRBV5-6 and TRBJ2-3, reads DAGVTQSPTHLIKTRGQQVTLRCSPKSGHDTVSWYQQALGQGPQFIFQYYEEEERQRGNFPDRFSGHQFPNYSSELNVNALLLGDSALYLCASSSLGEDTQYFGPGTRLTVL.

The chain couples TRBV6-1 to TRBJ2-1, with TRBD2 as a possible D gene (5 bases). The CDR3 runs 15 residues. Germline CDR1 is MNHNS and CDR2 is SASEGT. V was clipped by 4 bases and J by 9 bases, with 19 bases between them. This CDR3 is CASSGAGPTSVEQFF. CDR3 sequence (DNA): TGTGCCAGCAGTGGGGCGGGTCCGACTTCGGTTGAGCAGTTCTTC.

V is TRBV5-1 and J is TRBJ1-3, with unresolved D. The V gene lost 3 bases and the J gene lost 0 bases, with 13 bases spanning the gap. The CDR3 spans 16 residues. The germline CDR1 and CDR2 sequences are SGHRS and YFSETQ. CDR3 sequence reads: CASSSSSGSSGNTIYF. The CDR3 nucleotides are TGCGCCAGCAGCTCCTCCTCGGGATCCTCTGGAAACACCATATATTTT.

The genes are TRBV5-1 and TRBJ2-3; D uncertain. Trimming removed 4 bases at V and 0 bases at J, with 12 bases between. The CDR3 totals 15 residues. Germline CDR1 reads SGHRS; CDR2 reads YFSETQ. DNA for the CDR3: TGCGCCAGCAGCCCCGACTCCTCTAGCACAGATACGCAGTATTTT. Translation gives CASSPDSSSTDTQYF. Full variable domain (missing parts from reference TRBV5-1 and TRBJ2-3): KAGVTQTPRYLIKTRGQQVTLSCSPISGHRSVSWYQQTPGQGLQFLFEYFSETQRNKGNFPGRFSGRQFSNSRSEMNVSTLELGDSALYLCASSPDSSSTDTQYFGPGTRLTVL.

The CDR3: CASSDGVRVGQETQYF. The CDR3 nucleotides read TGTGCCAGCAGCGACGGCGTCAGGGTGGGCCAAGAGACCCAGTACTTC. This chain joins TRBV5-8 and TRBJ2-5; a possible D gene is TRBD1 (5 bases). CDR3 size: 16 residues. CDR1 and CDR2 from the germline V gene are SGHTS and YDEGEE. The germline V and J ends were trimmed by 4 bases and 1 base, with 17 bases remaining between them.

This clone was counted between two and nine times. The genes are TRBV4-2 and TRBJ2-1; 8 bases line up with TRBD2. V lost 0 bases, J lost 7 bases, and 11 bases stayed unmatched. Germline assignment: CDR1 LGHNA and CDR2 YNFKEQ. This CDR3 spans 17 amino acids. The CDR3 nucleotides are TGTGCCAGCAGCCAAGAGAGGGGTCGGGGGGGCGGGAATGAGCAGTTCTTC. It translates to CASSQERGRGGGNEQFF.